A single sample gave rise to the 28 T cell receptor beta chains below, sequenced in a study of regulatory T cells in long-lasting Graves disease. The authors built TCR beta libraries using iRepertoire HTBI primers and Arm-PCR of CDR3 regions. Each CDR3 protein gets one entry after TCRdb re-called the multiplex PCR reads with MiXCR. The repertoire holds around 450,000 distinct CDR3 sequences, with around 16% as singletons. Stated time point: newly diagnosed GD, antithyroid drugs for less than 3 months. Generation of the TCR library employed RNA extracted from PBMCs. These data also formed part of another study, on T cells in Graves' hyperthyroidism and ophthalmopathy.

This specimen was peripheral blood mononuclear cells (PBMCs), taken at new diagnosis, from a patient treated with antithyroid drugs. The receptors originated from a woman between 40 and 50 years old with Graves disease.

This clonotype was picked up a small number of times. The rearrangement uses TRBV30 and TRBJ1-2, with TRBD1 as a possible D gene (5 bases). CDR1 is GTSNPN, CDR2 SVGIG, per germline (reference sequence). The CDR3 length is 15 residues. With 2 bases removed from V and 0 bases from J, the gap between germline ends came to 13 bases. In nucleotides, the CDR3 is TGTGCCTGGAGTCCGGGGGGGGAGGCTAACTATGGCTACACCTTC. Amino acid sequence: CAWSPGGEANYGYTF.

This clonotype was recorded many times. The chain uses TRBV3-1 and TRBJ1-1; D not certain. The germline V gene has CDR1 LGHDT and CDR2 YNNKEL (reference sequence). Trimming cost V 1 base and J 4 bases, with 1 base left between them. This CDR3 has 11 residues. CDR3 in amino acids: CASSQATEAFF. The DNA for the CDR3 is TGTGCCAGCAGCCAAGCCACTGAAGCTTTCTTT.

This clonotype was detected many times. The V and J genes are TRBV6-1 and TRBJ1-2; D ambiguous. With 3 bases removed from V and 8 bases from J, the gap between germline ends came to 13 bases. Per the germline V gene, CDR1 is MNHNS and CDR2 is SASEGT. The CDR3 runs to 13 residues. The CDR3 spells CASSELGYGGYTF. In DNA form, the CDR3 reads TGTGCCAGCAGTGAGCTAGGATATGGAGGCTACACCTTC.

CDR3 nucleotide sequence: TGTGCCTGGACAGCACCAAACAGGGGGCAAGAGACCCAGTACTTC. Translation: CAWTAPNRGQETQYF. The rearrangement joins TRBV30 to TRBJ2-5, with TRBD1 identical over 8 bases. The V gene's germline CDR1 is GTSNPN and CDR2 SVGIG (reference sequence). CDR3 size: 15 residues. V lost 4 bases and J lost 2; bases outside the gene matches: 9.

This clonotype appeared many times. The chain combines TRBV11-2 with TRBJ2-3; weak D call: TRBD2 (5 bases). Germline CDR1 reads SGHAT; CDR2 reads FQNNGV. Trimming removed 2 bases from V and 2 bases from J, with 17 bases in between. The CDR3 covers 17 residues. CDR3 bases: TGTGCCAGCAGCTTATACGGGGTGTGGAGCGACACAGATACGCAGTATTTT. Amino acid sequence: CASSLYGVWSDTDTQYF.

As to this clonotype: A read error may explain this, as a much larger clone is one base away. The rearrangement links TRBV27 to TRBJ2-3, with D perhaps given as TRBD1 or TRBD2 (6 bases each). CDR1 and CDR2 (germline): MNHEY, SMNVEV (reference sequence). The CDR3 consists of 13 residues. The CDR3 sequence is CGSTLRGADTQYF. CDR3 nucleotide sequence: TGTGGCAGCACCCTAAGGGGGGCAGATACGCAGTATTTT.

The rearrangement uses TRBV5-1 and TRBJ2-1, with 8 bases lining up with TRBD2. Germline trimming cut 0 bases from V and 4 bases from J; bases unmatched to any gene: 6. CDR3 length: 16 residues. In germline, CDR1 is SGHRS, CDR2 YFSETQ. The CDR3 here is CASSLGVRGGYNEQFF. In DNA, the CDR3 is TGCGCCAGCAGCTTGGGTGTTCGGGGGGGGTACAATGAGCAGTTCTTC. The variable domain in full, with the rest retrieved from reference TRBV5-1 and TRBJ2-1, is KAGVTQTPRYLIKTRGQQVTLSCSPISGHRSVSWYQQTPGQGLQFLFEYFSETQRNKGNFPGRFSGRQFSNSRSEMNVSTLELGDSALYLCASSLGVRGGYNEQFFGPGTRLTVL.

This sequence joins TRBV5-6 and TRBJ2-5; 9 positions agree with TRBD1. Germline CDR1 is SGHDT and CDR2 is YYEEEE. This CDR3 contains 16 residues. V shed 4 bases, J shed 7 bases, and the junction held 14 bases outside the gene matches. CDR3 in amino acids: CASSQPRDRVYVTQYF. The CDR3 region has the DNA TGTGCCAGCAGCCAACCCCGGGACAGGGTTTATGTGACCCAGTACTTC.

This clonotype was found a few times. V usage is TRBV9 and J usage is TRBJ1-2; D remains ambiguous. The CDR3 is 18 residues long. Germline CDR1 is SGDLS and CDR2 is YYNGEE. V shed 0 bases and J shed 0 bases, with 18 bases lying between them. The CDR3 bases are TGTGCCAGCAGCGTAGGGTTGACGGGGTTCACGGCTAACTATGGCTACACCTTC. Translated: CASSVGLTGFTANYGYTF. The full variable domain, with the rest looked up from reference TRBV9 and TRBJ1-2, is DSGVTQTPKHLITATGQRVTLRCSPRSGDLSVYWYQQSLDQGLQFLIQYYNGEERAKGNILERFSAQQFPDLHSELNLSSLELGDSALYFCASSVGLTGFTANYGYTFGSGTRLTVV.

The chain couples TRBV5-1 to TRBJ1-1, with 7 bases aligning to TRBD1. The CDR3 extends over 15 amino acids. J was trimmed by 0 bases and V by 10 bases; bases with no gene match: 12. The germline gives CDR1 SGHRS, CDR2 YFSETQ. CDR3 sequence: CASSPGQSMNTEAFF. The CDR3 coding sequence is TGCGCCTCATCACCGGGACAGTCTATGAACACTGAAGCTTTCTTT.

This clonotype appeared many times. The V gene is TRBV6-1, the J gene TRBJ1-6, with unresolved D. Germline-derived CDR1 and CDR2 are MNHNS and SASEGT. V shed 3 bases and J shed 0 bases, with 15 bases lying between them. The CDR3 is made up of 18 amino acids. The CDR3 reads CASSEEVRIRSYNSPLHF. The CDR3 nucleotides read TGTGCCAGCAGTGAGGAGGTTCGGATACGCTCCTATAATTCACCCCTCCACTTT.

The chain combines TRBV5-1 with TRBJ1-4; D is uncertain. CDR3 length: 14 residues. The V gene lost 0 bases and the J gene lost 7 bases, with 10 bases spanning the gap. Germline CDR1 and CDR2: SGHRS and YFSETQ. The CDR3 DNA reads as TGCGCCAGCAGCTTGGAGAGTAGGGCTGAAAAACTGTTTTTT. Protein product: CASSLESRAEKLFF.

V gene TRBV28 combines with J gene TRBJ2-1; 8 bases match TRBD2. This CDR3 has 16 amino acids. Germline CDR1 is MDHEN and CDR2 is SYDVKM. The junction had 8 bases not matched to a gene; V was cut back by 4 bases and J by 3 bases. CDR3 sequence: CASSSRIAGNYNEQFF. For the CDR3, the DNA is TGTGCCAGCAGTTCCCGGATAGCGGGAAACTACAATGAGCAGTTCTTC.

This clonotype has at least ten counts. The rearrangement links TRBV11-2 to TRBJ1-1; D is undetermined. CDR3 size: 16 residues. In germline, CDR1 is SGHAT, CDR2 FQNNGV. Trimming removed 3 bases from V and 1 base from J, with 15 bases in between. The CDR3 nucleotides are TGTGCCAGCAGCTTTATTCCGAAGCAGGAGAACACTGAAGCTTTCTTT. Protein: CASSFIPKQENTEAFF.

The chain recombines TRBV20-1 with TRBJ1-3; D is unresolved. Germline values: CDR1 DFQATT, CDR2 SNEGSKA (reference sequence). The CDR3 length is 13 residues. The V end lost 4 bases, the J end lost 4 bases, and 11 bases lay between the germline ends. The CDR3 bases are TGCAGTGCTAAGGAATTTGTGGGAAACACCATATATTTT. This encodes CSAKEFVGNTIYF.

Here the CDR3 reads CSASGTSGYYEQYF. The CDR3 nucleotides read TGCAGTGCCTCCGGGACTAGCGGTTACTACGAGCAGTACTTC. The V gene is TRBV20-1, the J gene TRBJ2-7; TRBD2 matches 11 bases. The V gene's germline CDR1 is DFQATT and CDR2 SNEGSKA (reference sequence). The CDR3 sequence is 14 residues long. V lost 6 bases, J lost 3 bases, and 7 bases stayed unmatched.

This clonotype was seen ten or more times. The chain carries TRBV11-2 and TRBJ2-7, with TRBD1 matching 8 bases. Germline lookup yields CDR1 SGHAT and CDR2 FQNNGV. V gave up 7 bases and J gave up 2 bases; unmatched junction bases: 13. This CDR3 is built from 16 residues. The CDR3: CASTSLRGQGPYEQYF. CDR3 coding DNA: TGTGCCAGCACCTCCTTACGTGGACAGGGACCCTACGAGCAGTACTTC.

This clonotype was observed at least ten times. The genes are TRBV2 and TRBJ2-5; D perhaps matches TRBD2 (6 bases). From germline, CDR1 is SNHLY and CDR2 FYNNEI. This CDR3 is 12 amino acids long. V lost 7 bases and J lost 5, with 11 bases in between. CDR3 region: CASIGRGETQYF. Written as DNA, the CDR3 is TGTGCCAGCATTGGTCGGGGGGAGACCCAGTACTTC.

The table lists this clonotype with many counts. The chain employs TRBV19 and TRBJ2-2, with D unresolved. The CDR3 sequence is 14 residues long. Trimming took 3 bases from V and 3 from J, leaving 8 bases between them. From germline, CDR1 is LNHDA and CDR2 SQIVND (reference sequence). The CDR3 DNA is TGTGCCAGTAGTATGGTCAGTTACACCGGGGAGCTGTTTTTT. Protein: CASSMVSYTGELFF.

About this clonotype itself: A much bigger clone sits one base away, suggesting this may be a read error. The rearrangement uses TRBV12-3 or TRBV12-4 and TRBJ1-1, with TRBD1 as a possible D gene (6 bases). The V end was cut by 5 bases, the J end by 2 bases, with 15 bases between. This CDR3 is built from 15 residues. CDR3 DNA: TGTGCCAGCAGTCTCGGAGCGGGGACAAACACTGAAGCTTTCTTT. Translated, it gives CASSLGAGTNTEAFF.

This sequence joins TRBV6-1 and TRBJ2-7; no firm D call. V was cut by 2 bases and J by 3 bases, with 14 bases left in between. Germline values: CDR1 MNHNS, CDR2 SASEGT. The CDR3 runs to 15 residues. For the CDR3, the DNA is TGTGCCAGCAGTGAATCGTGGGGTGGGGACTACGAGCAGTACTTC. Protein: CASSESWGGDYEQYF.

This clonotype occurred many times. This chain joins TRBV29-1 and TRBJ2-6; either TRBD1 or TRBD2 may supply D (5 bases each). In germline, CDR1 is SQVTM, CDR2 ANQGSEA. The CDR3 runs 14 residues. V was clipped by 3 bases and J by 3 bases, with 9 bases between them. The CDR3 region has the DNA TGCAGCGTTGAGGGGGTGGTTGGGGCCAACGTCCTGACTTTC. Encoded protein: CSVEGVVGANVLTF.

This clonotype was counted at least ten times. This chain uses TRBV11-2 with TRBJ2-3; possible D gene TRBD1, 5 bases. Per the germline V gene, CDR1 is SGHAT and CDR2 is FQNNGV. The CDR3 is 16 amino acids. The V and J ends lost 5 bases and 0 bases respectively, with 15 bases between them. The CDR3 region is CASSLNPGPSTDTQYF. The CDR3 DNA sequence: TGTGCCAGCAGCCTCAACCCAGGGCCCAGCACAGATACGCAGTATTTT.

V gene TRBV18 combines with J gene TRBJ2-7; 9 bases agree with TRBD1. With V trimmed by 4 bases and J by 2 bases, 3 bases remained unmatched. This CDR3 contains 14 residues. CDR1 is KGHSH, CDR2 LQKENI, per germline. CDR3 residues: CASSRTGVAYEQYF. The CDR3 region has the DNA TGTGCCAGCTCACGGACAGGGGTAGCCTACGAGCAGTACTTC.

The CDR3 DNA sequence: TGTGCCAGCAGCCCAACAGACTACTCCTATAATTCACCCCTCCACTTT. Its translation is CASSPTDYSYNSPLHF. V usage is TRBV5-5 and J usage is TRBJ1-6; D gene uncertain. Trimming shortened V by 4 bases and J by 0 bases, and 11 bases separated the two germline ends. This CDR3 is 16 amino acids long. The germline CDR1 and CDR2 sequences are SGHKS and YYEKEE (reference sequence).

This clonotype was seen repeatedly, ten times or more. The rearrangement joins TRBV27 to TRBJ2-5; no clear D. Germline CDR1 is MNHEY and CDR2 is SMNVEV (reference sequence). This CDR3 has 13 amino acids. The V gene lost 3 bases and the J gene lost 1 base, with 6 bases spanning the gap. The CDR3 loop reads CASSFSTQETQYF. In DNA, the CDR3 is TGTGCCAGCAGTTTTTCAACCCAAGAGACCCAGTACTTC.

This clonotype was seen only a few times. CDR3 loop: CASSFAGGGSYNEQFF. The CDR3 DNA reads as TGTGCCAGCAGCTTTGCAGGTGGGGGCTCCTACAATGAGCAGTTCTTC. The chain employs TRBV7-2 and TRBJ2-1; D possibly uses TRBD1 or TRBD2 (5 bases each). CDR3 size: 16 residues. Deletions cut 3 bases from V and 0 bases from J, with 12 bases between. Germline V gene sequence: CDR1 SGHTA, CDR2 FQGNSA.

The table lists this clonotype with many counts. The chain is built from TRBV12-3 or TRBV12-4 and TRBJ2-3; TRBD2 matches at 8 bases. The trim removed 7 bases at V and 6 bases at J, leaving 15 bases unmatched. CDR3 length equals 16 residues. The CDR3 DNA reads TGTGCCAGCACCAATCTTTCCGCGGGAGGCTTGGATACGCAGTATTTT. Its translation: CASTNLSAGGLDTQYF.